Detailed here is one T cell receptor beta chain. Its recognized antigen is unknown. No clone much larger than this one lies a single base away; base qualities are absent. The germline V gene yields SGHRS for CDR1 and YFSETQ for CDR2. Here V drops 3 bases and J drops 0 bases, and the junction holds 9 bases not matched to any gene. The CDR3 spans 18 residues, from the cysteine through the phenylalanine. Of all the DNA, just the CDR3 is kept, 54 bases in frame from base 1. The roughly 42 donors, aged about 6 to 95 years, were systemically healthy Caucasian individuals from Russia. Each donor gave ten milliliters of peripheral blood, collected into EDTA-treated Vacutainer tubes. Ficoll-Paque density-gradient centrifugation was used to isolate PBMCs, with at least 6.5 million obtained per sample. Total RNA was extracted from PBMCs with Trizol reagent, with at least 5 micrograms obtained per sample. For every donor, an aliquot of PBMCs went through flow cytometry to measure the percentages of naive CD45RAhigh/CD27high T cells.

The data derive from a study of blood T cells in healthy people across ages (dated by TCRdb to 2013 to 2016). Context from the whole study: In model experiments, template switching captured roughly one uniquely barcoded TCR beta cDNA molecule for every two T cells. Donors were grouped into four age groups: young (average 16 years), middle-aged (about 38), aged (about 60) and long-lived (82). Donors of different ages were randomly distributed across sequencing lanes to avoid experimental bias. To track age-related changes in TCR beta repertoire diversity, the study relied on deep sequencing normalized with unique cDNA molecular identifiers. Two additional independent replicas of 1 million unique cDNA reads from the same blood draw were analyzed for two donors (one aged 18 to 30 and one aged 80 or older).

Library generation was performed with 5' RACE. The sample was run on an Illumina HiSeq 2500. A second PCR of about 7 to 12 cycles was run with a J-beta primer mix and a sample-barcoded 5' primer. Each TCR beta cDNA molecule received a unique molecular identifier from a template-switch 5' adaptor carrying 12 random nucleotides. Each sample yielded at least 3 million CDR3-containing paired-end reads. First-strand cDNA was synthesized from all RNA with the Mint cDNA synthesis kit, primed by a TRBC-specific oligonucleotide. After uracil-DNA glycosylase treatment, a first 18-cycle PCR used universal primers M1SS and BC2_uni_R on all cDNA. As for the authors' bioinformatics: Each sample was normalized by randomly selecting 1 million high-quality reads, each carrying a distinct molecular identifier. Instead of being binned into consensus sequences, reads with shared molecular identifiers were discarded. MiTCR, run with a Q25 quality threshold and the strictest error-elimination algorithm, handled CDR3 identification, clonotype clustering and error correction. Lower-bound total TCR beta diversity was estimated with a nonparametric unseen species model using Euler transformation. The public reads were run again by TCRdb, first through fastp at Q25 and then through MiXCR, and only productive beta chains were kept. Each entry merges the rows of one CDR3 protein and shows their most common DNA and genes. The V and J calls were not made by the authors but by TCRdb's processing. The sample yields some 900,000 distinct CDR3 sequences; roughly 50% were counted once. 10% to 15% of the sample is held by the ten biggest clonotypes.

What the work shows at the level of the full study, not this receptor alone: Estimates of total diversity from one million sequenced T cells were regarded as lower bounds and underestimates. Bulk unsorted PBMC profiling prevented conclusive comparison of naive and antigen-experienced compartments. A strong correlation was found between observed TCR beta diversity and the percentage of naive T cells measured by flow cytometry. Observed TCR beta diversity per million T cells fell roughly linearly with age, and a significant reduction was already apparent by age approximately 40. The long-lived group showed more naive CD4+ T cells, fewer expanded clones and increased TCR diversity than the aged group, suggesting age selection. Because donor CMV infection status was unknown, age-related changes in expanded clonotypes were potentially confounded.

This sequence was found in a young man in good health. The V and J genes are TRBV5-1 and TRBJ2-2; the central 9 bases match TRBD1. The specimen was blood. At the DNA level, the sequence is TGCGCCAGCAGCTGGGGGACAGGGAGGCCCTCGAACACCGGGGAGCTGTTTTTT. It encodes CASSWGTGRPSNTGELFF. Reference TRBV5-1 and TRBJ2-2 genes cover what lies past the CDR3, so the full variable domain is KAGVTQTPRYLIKTRGQQVTLSCSPISGHRSVSWYQQTPGQGLQFLFEYFSETQRNKGNFPGRFSGRQFSNSRSEMNVSTLELGDSALYLCASSWGTGRPSNTGELFFGEGSRLTVL.